This is a list of T cell receptor beta chains from one sample in a study of STAT5B mutations in CD4+ large granular lymphocyte leukemia. Sequencing was performed with immunoSEQ multiplex PCR; in TCRdb, only in-frame clones are kept and a portion is missing. Of tens of thousands of clones listed, roughly 76% were seen once; the top ten hold 3% to 4%. Input material: CD4+ T cells from blood buffy coats. The receptor source for this set is a human donor in good health. The CDR3 runs from the conserved cysteine through the conserved F or W. Fields, in order: D gene, J gene, clone size, V gene, CDR3 protein, CDR3 DNA. A D gene is named only where the DNA matches it firmly. Clone size appears in some rows only: once, few, many, or a class for an expanded clone.

D gene: TRBD1; J gene: TRBJ2-7; clone size: .; V gene: TRBV27; CDR3 protein: CASSPGTGGFLRGGGEQYF; CDR3 DNA: TGTGCCAGCAGCCCCGGGACAGGGGGCTTTCTGCGGGGGGGAGGGGAGCAGTACTTC
D gene: TRBD1; J gene: TRBJ2-1; clone size: .; V gene: TRBV2; CDR3 protein: CASRAGTGGNNEQFF; CDR3 DNA: TGTGCCAGCAGAGCCGGGACAGGGGGTAACAATGAGCAGTTCTTC
D gene: .; J gene: TRBJ1-1; clone size: .; V gene: TRBV4-2; CDR3 protein: CASSQDGPGNTEAFF; CDR3 DNA: TGTGCCAGCAGCCAAGATGGACCGGGGAACACTGAGGCTTTCTTT
D gene: .; J gene: TRBJ2-7; clone size: .; V gene: TRBV19; CDR3 protein: CASSPTGEGNEQYF; CDR3 DNA: TGTGCCAGTAGTCCGACAGGGGAGGGGAACGAGCAGTACTTC
D gene: .; J gene: TRBJ1-2; clone size: .; V gene: TRBV28; CDR3 protein: CASSLTGRGYGYTF; CDR3 DNA: TGTGCCAGCAGCTTAACAGGGCGAGGCTATGGCTACACCTTC
D gene: .; J gene: TRBJ1-1; clone size: few; V gene: TRBV25-1; CDR3 protein: CASSEVGMNTEAFF; CDR3 DNA: TGTGCCAGCAGTGAGGTGGGAATGAACACTGAAGCTTTCTTT
D gene: .; J gene: TRBJ2-2; clone size: once; V gene: TRBV7-9; CDR3 protein: CASPGEGFSTGELFF; CDR3 DNA: TGTGCCAGCCCAGGGGAAGGGTTTAGCACCGGGGAGCTGTTTTTT
D gene: TRBD2; J gene: TRBJ2-3; clone size: once; V gene: TRBV5-1; CDR3 protein: CASSPAGGRTDTQYF; CDR3 DNA: TGCGCCAGCAGCCCAGCGGGGGGGCGAACAGATACGCAGTATTTT
D gene: .; J gene: TRBJ2-7; clone size: .; V gene: TRBV18; CDR3 protein: CASSPPRGSYEQYF; CDR3 DNA: TGTGCCAGCTCACCTCCCAGGGGTTCCTACGAGCAGTACTTC
D gene: .; J gene: TRBJ1-6; clone size: .; V gene: TRBV25-1; CDR3 protein: CASSDGRTNSPLHF; CDR3 DNA: TGTGCCAGCAGTGATGGGAGGACCAATTCACCCCTCCACTTT
D gene: .; J gene: TRBJ1-4; clone size: .; V gene: TRBV19; CDR3 protein: CASSSLDMFEKLFF; CDR3 DNA: TGTGCCAGTAGTTCACTAGACATGTTTGAAAAACTGTTTTTT
D gene: .; J gene: TRBJ2-7; clone size: .; V gene: TRBV7-3; CDR3 protein: CASPYRWRYF; CDR3 DNA: TGTGCCAGCCCGTACAGGTGGAGGTACTTC
D gene: .; J gene: TRBJ1-2; clone size: .; V gene: TRBV28; CDR3 protein: CASSQGNLPNYGYTF; CDR3 DNA: TGTGCCAGCAGTCAGGGGAATCTCCCTAACTATGGCTACACCTTC
D gene: .; J gene: TRBJ1-5; clone size: .; V gene: TRBV6-5; CDR3 protein: CASRASSNQPQHF; CDR3 DNA: TGTGCCAGCAGGGCTTCTAGCAATCAGCCCCAGCATTTT
D gene: .; J gene: TRBJ1-1; clone size: few; V gene: TRBV6-1; CDR3 protein: CASSEGLKNTEAFF; CDR3 DNA: TGTGCCAGCAGTGAGGGACTCAAGAACACTGAAGCTTTCTTT
D gene: .; J gene: TRBJ1-1; clone size: few; V gene: TRBV10-3; CDR3 protein: CATYTDRNTEAFF; CDR3 DNA: TGTGCCACCTACACGGATAGGAACACTGAAGCTTTCTTT
D gene: .; J gene: TRBJ2-5; clone size: .; V gene: TRBV5-1; CDR3 protein: CASSLVWGGETQYF; CDR3 DNA: TGCGCCAGCAGCTTGGTTTGGGGTGGGGAGACCCAGTACTTC
D gene: .; J gene: TRBJ1-2; clone size: .; V gene: TRBV6-1; CDR3 protein: CASSERRAAQANYGYTF; CDR3 DNA: TGTGCCAGCAGTGAACGTCGGGCAGCCCAAGCTAACTATGGCTACACCTTC
D gene: .; J gene: TRBJ1-1; clone size: once; V gene: TRBV5-1; CDR3 protein: CASTFGTSLRGTEAFF; CDR3 DNA: TGCGCCAGCACCTTCGGGACTTCCCTGCGCGGCACTGAAGCTTTCTTT
D gene: TRBD1; J gene: TRBJ2-3; clone size: .; V gene: TRBV5-1; CDR3 protein: CASSLGTGATDTQYF; CDR3 DNA: TGCGCCAGCAGCTTGGGGACAGGAGCCACAGATACGCAGTATTTT
D gene: .; J gene: TRBJ1-2; clone size: .; V gene: TRBV9; CDR3 protein: CASSVAGRYGYTF; CDR3 DNA: TGTGCCAGCAGCGTAGCTGGGCGCTATGGCTACACCTTC
D gene: TRBD1; J gene: TRBJ1-2; clone size: .; V gene: TRBV5-1; CDR3 protein: CASSLDGDRTYGYTF; CDR3 DNA: TGCGCCAGCAGCTTGGATGGGGACAGGACCTATGGCTACACCTTC
D gene: .; J gene: TRBJ1-5; clone size: .; V gene: TRBV19; CDR3 protein: CASSIGRGGQPQHF; CDR3 DNA: TGTGCCAGTAGTATAGGTCGGGGCGGTCAGCCCCAGCATTTT
D gene: .; J gene: TRBJ1-1; clone size: few; V gene: TRBV9; CDR3 protein: CASSAAIQANTEAFF; CDR3 DNA: TGTGCCAGCAGCGCCGCTATTCAGGCGAACACTGAAGCTTTCTTT
D gene: TRBD2; J gene: TRBJ2-7; clone size: once; V gene: TRBV11-2; CDR3 protein: CASSLVRGGSYEQYF; CDR3 DNA: TGTGCCAGCAGCTTAGTACGGGGGGGTAGCTACGAGCAGTACTTC
D gene: .; J gene: TRBJ2-5; clone size: .; V gene: TRBV6-1; CDR3 protein: CASSETPAWTQYF; CDR3 DNA: TGTGCCAGCAGTGAAACCCCCGCGTGGACCCAGTACTTC
D gene: TRBD1; J gene: TRBJ1-5; clone size: few; V gene: TRBV19; CDR3 protein: CASSIGRGGQAYQPQHF; CDR3 DNA: TGTGCCAGTAGTATAGGAAGGGGAGGACAGGCCTATCAGCCCCAGCATTTT
D gene: TRBD2; J gene: TRBJ2-2; clone size: .; V gene: TRBV7-2; CDR3 protein: CASSSLAGDLTGELFF; CDR3 DNA: TGTGCCAGCAGCTCACTAGCGGGAGACCTCACCGGGGAGCTGTTTTTT
D gene: .; J gene: TRBJ1-2; clone size: .; V gene: TRBV11-3; CDR3 protein: CASSAMDSWGYTF; CDR3 DNA: TGTGCCAGCAGCGCCATGGACTCCTGGGGCTACACCTTC
D gene: .; J gene: TRBJ2-6; clone size: .; V gene: TRBV21-1; CDR3 protein: CASSKARKGVGTSGITGANVLTF; CDR3 DNA: TGTGCCAGCAGCAAAGCAAGGAAAGGGGTAGGGACTAGCGGGATTACCGGGGCCAACGTCCTGACTTTC
D gene: .; J gene: TRBJ2-7; clone size: once; V gene: TRBV28; CDR3 protein: CASSYLAHAYEQYF; CDR3 DNA: TGTGCCAGCAGTTACCTAGCGCACGCCTACGAGCAGTACTTC
D gene: TRBD2; J gene: TRBJ2-7; clone size: .; V gene: TRBV29-1; CDR3 protein: CSVESIAGGAYEQYF; CDR3 DNA: TGCAGCGTTGAAAGTATAGCGGGAGGCGCCTACGAGCAGTACTTC
D gene: TRBD1; J gene: TRBJ1-4; clone size: .; V gene: TRBV10-3; CDR3 protein: CAISENQGADEKLFF; CDR3 DNA: TGTGCCATCAGTGAGAATCAGGGGGCAGATGAAAAACTGTTTTTT
D gene: .; J gene: TRBJ1-1; clone size: .; V gene: TRBV7-9; CDR3 protein: CASSPAGEAFF; CDR3 DNA: TGTGCCAGCAGCCCGGCAGGGGAAGCTTTCTTT
D gene: .; J gene: TRBJ2-7; clone size: few; V gene: TRBV6-1; CDR3 protein: CATHRERGEQYF; CDR3 DNA: TGTGCCACCCACCGTGAAAGGGGCGAGCAGTACTTC
D gene: .; J gene: TRBJ1-5; clone size: once; V gene: TRBV6-1; CDR3 protein: CASSAGLDQPQHF; CDR3 DNA: TGTGCCAGCAGCGCGGGTTTAGATCAGCCCCAGCATTTT
D gene: TRBD1; J gene: TRBJ1-4; clone size: few; V gene: TRBV4-1; CDR3 protein: CASSQDLRTGEIF; CDR3 DNA: TGCGCCAGCAGCCAAGATCTCAGGACAGGGGAAATTTTT
D gene: .; J gene: TRBJ2-6; clone size: .; V gene: TRBV7-6; CDR3 protein: CASSLAGGAGANVLTF; CDR3 DNA: TGTGCCAGCAGCTTAGCGGGCGGGGCTGGGGCCAACGTCCTGACTTTC
D gene: .; J gene: TRBJ2-7; clone size: .; V gene: TRBV11-3; CDR3 protein: CASSSGRTESYEQYF; CDR3 DNA: TGTGCCAGCAGCTCTGGACGGACAGAGTCATACGAGCAGTACTTC
D gene: TRBD1; J gene: TRBJ2-7; clone size: .; V gene: TRBV27; CDR3 protein: CASSRTGGNEQYF; CDR3 DNA: TGTGCCAGCAGTAGGACAGGGGGCAACGAGCAGTACTTC
D gene: .; J gene: TRBJ1-4; clone size: .; V gene: TRBV5-5; CDR3 protein: CASSLGQTTNEKLFF; CDR3 DNA: TGTGCCAGCAGCTTGGGGCAGACAACTAATGAAAAACTGTTTTTT
D gene: .; J gene: TRBJ1-1; clone size: once; V gene: TRBV10-2; CDR3 protein: CASRNGGTTEAFF; CDR3 DNA: TGCGCCAGCAGAAACGGGGGCACGACTGAAGCTTTCTTT
D gene: TRBD1; J gene: TRBJ1-1; clone size: .; V gene: TRBV5-1; CDR3 protein: CASSFWTGPNTEAFF; CDR3 DNA: TGCGCCAGCAGCTTTTGGACAGGGCCGAACACTGAAGCTTTCTTT
D gene: .; J gene: TRBJ2-1; clone size: .; V gene: TRBV7-2; CDR3 protein: CASSLAPTGSGYNEQFF; CDR3 DNA: TGTGCCAGCAGCTTAGCCCCCACGGGGAGTGGGTACAATGAGCAGTTCTTC
D gene: .; J gene: TRBJ2-7; clone size: .; V gene: TRBV6-5; CDR3 protein: CASSYGGLGSYEQYF; CDR3 DNA: TGTGCCAGCAGTTACGGGGGGCTCGGCTCCTACGAGCAGTACTTC
D gene: .; J gene: TRBJ1-2; clone size: .; V gene: TRBV2; CDR3 protein: CASTIMTHNGGYTF; CDR3 DNA: TGTGCCAGCACCATTATGACACACAATGGGGGCTACACCTTC
D gene: TRBD2; J gene: TRBJ2-3; clone size: .; V gene: TRBV7-6; CDR3 protein: CASSLLAGGRGTDTQYF; CDR3 DNA: TGTGCCAGCAGCTTACTAGCGGGAGGAAGAGGTACAGATACGCAGTATTTT
D gene: TRBD1; J gene: TRBJ2-3; clone size: .; V gene: TRBV5-6; CDR3 protein: CASKSQGATDTQYF; CDR3 DNA: TGTGCCAGCAAATCACAGGGGGCCACAGATACGCAGTATTTT
D gene: TRBD1; J gene: TRBJ1-5; clone size: .; V gene: TRBV5-1; CDR3 protein: CASSIDRESQPQHF; CDR3 DNA: TGCGCCAGCAGCATAGACAGGGAATCTCAGCCCCAGCATTTT
D gene: TRBD1; J gene: TRBJ2-6; clone size: .; V gene: TRBV28; CDR3 protein: CASRHDRGPGANVLTF; CDR3 DNA: TGTGCCAGCAGGCATGACAGGGGTCCTGGGGCCAACGTCCTGACTTTC
D gene: .; J gene: TRBJ1-1; clone size: .; V gene: TRBV13; CDR3 protein: CASSLRTAEAFF; CDR3 DNA: TGTGCCAGCAGCTTACGGACGGCTGAAGCTTTCTTT
D gene: .; J gene: TRBJ2-1; clone size: .; V gene: TRBV5-1; CDR3 protein: CASSLAIGGTRLYNEQFF; CDR3 DNA: TGCGCCAGCAGCTTGGCCATTGGGGGGACTCGACTATACAATGAGCAGTTCTTC
D gene: .; J gene: TRBJ1-2; clone size: .; V gene: TRBV27; CDR3 protein: CASSSGGLPPLRYTF; CDR3 DNA: TGTGCCAGCAGTTCAGGAGGGCTCCCACCCTTGAGGTACACCTTC
D gene: TRBD1; J gene: TRBJ1-5; clone size: few; V gene: TRBV30; CDR3 protein: CAWSGQGLSNQPQHF; CDR3 DNA: TGTGCCTGGAGTGGACAGGGACTTAGCAATCAGCCCCAGCATTTT
D gene: .; J gene: TRBJ1-2; clone size: .; V gene: TRBV28; CDR3 protein: CASSSGQINYGYTF; CDR3 DNA: TGTGCCAGCAGTTCCGGACAGATTAACTATGGCTACACCTTC
D gene: .; J gene: TRBJ1-6; clone size: .; V gene: TRBV4-3; CDR3 protein: CASSQDRGRALHF; CDR3 DNA: TGCGCCAGCAGCCAAGACAGGGGACGAGCCCTCCACTTT
D gene: .; J gene: TRBJ1-3; clone size: .; V gene: TRBV7-9; CDR3 protein: CASSLRDISAQGRTIYF; CDR3 DNA: TGTGCCAGCAGCTTACGGGACATATCGGCCCAAGGTCGAACCATATATTTT
D gene: .; J gene: TRBJ2-5; clone size: once; V gene: TRBV7-8; CDR3 protein: CASSLGTAGTKETQYF; CDR3 DNA: TGTGCCAGCAGCCTCGGGACCGCCGGCACAAAAGAGACCCAGTACTTC
D gene: TRBD2; J gene: TRBJ2-7; clone size: .; V gene: TRBV30; CDR3 protein: CAWSARGAYEQYF; CDR3 DNA: TGTGCCTGGAGTGCCCGGGGGGCCTACGAGCAGTACTTC
D gene: .; J gene: TRBJ1-5; clone size: few; V gene: TRBV19; CDR3 protein: CASVRALEQPQHF; CDR3 DNA: TGTGCCAGTGTAAGGGCCCTGGAGCAGCCCCAGCATTTT